The sequence of this TCR beta chain was determined in a study of cytomegalovirus exposure and HLA in healthy donors. Study-level results: Specific recognition of CMV antigens was confirmed in vitro for three chains (all CMV-associated).

The trim removed 3 bases at V and 4 bases at J, leaving 5 bases unmatched. Germline V CDR1 and CDR2: SGHTA, FQGNSA. The CDR3 is 15 residues long. Worth noting for this clone: The antigen is unknown.

PCR used 60 Vbeta primers and 13 Jbeta primers. The protocol was immunoSEQ multiplex PCR, while the TCRdb copy is restricted to in-frame clones and leaves out a portion. The sample has about 55,000 clones; around four fifths are singletons. The source material was PBMCs. The clonotype was recovered from a man younger than 40 in good health and CMV-seronegative. The chain links TRBV7-2 to TRBJ1-1; TRBD1 agrees at 10 bases. The chain's CDR3 is CASSFRQGAGTEAFF. CDR3 DNA: TGTGCCAGCAGCTTCCGACAGGGGGCTGGCACTGAAGCTTTCTTT.